This T cell receptor beta chain came from a study of preoperative IRX-2 immunotherapy in early breast cancer. Measured with immunoSEQ multiplex PCR; TCRdb has only the in-frame clones, and not every one. The data hold about 26,000 clones, with around 91% observed a single time. Indicated treatment: preoperative locoregional IRX-2 cytokine immunotherapy. Patients received preoperative, locoregional IRX-2 cytokine immunotherapy in a phase Ib study. Germline values: CDR1 SGHRS, CDR2 YFSETQ. This CDR3 is built from 16 residues. Trimming removed 1 base from V and 2 bases from J; junction bases left unmatched: 7.

The source of this sequence is a human donor with breast cancer. The J gene is TRBJ2-7, the V gene TRBV5-1; 9 bases are shared with TRBD1. Sample collection was performed from a patient treated with IRX-2 immunotherapy. CDR3 sequence reads: CASSLLDRGFPYEQYF. The CDR3 coding sequence is TGCGCCAGCAGCTTGTTGGACAGGGGCTTTCCCTACGAGCAGTACTTC.